One sample yielded the 7 T cell receptor beta chains listed below, sequenced in a study of regulatory T cells in long-lasting Graves disease. Time point of the sample: persistent/refractory GD, antithyroid drugs over 5 years with positive TRAb. Scientists built the TCR library using RNA that was extracted from PBMCs. According to the study, TCR beta libraries were built with iRepertoire HTBI primers and CDR3-region Arm-PCR. TCRdb independently ran MiXCR on the multiplex PCR reads; one entry per CDR3 protein. The table includes a few hundred thousand distinct CDR3 sequences, roughly a quarter detected once. Sequencing used peripheral blood mononuclear cells (PBMCs), obtained when the disease was refractory, from a patient treated with antithyroid drugs. These receptors were obtained from a female donor with Graves disease.

The chain joins TRBV20-1 to TRBJ1-2; D may be TRBD1 (6 bases). The CDR3 runs to 17 residues. V was shortened by 1 base and J by 7 bases, with 25 bases between the two germline ends. Germline lookup yields CDR1 DFQATT and CDR2 SNEGSKA (reference sequence). This CDR3 reads CSARGRRLDRGGGGYTF. The DNA of the CDR3 is TGCAGTGCTAGAGGACGGAGACTAGACCGTGGAGGGGGTGGCTACACCTTC.

This chain uses TRBV3-1 with TRBJ2-1; D may be TRBD2 (6 bases). Germline V CDR1 and CDR2: LGHDT, YNNKEL (reference sequence). V lost 1 base and J lost 4, with 17 bases in between. The CDR3 consists of 17 residues. The CDR3 is CASSQVPSVQFYNEQFF. The DNA for the CDR3 is TGTGCCAGCAGCCAAGTTCCTAGCGTACAGTTTTACAATGAGCAGTTCTTC.

This clonotype showed up many times. The chain combines TRBV2 with TRBJ2-7, with D perhaps matching TRBD1 (6 bases). The ends were cut back, 4 bases at V and 3 bases at J, with 13 bases in the middle. Germline values: CDR1 SNHLY, CDR2 FYNNEI. This CDR3 is built from 14 residues. CDR3 protein: CASSVTGLIYEQYF. The CDR3 DNA reads TGTGCCAGCAGTGTTACAGGGTTAATCTACGAGCAGTACTTC.

To note about this clonotype: This may come from a read error, since a much larger clone is one base off. The gene calls are TRBV3-1 and TRBJ2-5; D call uncertain. Germline V CDR1 and CDR2: LGHDT, YNNKEL (reference sequence). The length of the CDR3 is 14 residues. In nucleotides, the CDR3 is TGTGTCAGCAGCCCCTACAACCGCCAAGAGACCCAGTACTTC. Amino acids: CVSSPYNRQETQYF.

The chain joins TRBV10-3 to TRBJ1-3; no definite D call. V was shortened by 6 bases and J by 0 bases, with 9 bases between the two germline ends. CDR3 length: 14 residues. Germline values: CDR1 ENHRY, CDR2 SYGVKD. Here the CDR3 DNA reads TGTGCCATCAGACAGACGGCCTCTGGAAACACCATATATTTT. Translation gives CAIRQTASGNTIYF.

The J gene is TRBJ2-1, the V gene TRBV7-2; D is perhaps TRBD1 (5 bases). V was clipped by 5 bases and J by 9 bases, with 8 bases between them. Germline assignment: CDR1 SGHTA and CDR2 FQGNSA. CDR3 length equals 11 residues. CDR3 nucleotide sequence: TGTACCAGCAGCGTCAGGGTTGAGCAGTTCTTC. It codes for CTSSVRVEQFF.

The rearrangement uses TRBV4-3 and TRBJ1-1; a possible D gene is TRBD1 (5 bases). This CDR3 spans 12 amino acids. V gave up 2 bases and J gave up 7 bases, with 8 bases separating them. CDR1 and CDR2 (germline): LGHNA, YSLEER. Here the CDR3 reads CASSQTDSEAFF. CDR3 coding DNA: TGCGCCAGCAGCCAAACAGACAGTGAAGCTTTCTTT.